Below, 30 T cell receptor beta chains from the same sample are listed, as sequenced in a study of spatial heterogeneity in lung cancer. TCRdb used MiXCR to reprocess the 5' RACE reads, holding one entry per CDR3 protein. The sample lists fewer than 45,000 distinct CDR3 sequences; roughly a tenth were seen once. Stated time point: blood at routine non-recurrence follow-up after resection. This specimen was PBMCs, taken at follow-up. These TCRs come from a female donor with early-stage non-small cell lung cancer.

This clonotype was seen more than once but under ten times. The gene calls are TRBV9 and TRBJ1-1, with D tentatively TRBD1 (5 bases). The V end was cut by 0 bases, the J end by 4 bases, with 10 bases between. Germline CDR1 is SGDLS and CDR2 is YYNGEE. This CDR3 has 14 amino acids. CDR3 in DNA: TGTGCCAGCAGCGTAGGCGGGGGTAGCACTGAAGCTTTCTTT. This encodes CASSVGGGSTEAFF.

This clonotype was found many times. This chain joins TRBV10-3 and TRBJ2-3, with 8 bases aligning to TRBD2. V shed 4 bases and J 3 bases; nucleotides not matched to a gene: 9. Germline loops: CDR1 ENHRY, CDR2 SYGVKD. The CDR3 covers 16 residues. Written as DNA, the CDR3 is TGTGCCATCAGTGCCCTCGGCGGGGGGTTGACAGATACGCAGTATTTT. Translating gives CAISALGGGLTDTQYF.

This clonotype was recorded at least ten times. The chain uses TRBV18 and TRBJ2-1; TRBD1 aligns across 7 bases. V dropped 6 bases and J dropped 6; count of bases not matched to a gene: 5. The V gene's germline CDR1 is KGHSH and CDR2 LQKENI. The CDR3 extends over 13 amino acids. The CDR3 region is CASSISGGNEQFF. CDR3 bases: TGTGCCAGCTCCATATCAGGGGGCAATGAGCAGTTCTTC.

This chain connects TRBV5-5 to TRBJ2-2; D remains ambiguous. The CDR3 is 15 residues long. Germline V gives CDR1 SGHKS, CDR2 YYEKEE (reference sequence). V lost 5 bases to trimming and J lost 1 base, with 12 bases between them. This CDR3 is CASSSETLNTGELFF. CDR3 nucleotides: TGTGCCAGCAGTTCTGAGACGCTGAACACCGGGGAGCTGTTTTTT. The full variable domain, with the rest looked up from reference TRBV5-5 and TRBJ2-2, is DAGVTQSPTHLIKTRGQQVTLRCSPISGHKSVSWYQQVLGQGPQFIFQYYEKEERGRGNFPDRFSARQFPNYSSELNVNALLLGDSALYLCASSSETLNTGELFFGEGSRLTVL.

By its share, this clonotype is medium-sized (0.01 to 0.1%). The chain recombines TRBV29-1 with TRBJ2-3, with D possibly TRBD1 on 6 matching bases. CDR3 length: 14 residues. Trimming cost V 5 bases and J 2 bases, with 14 bases left between them. The germline gives CDR1 SQVTM, CDR2 ANQGSEA. The CDR3 is CSVPGHLITDTQYF. The CDR3 DNA reads TGCAGCGTTCCGGGACACCTCATCACAGATACGCAGTATTTT.

V usage is TRBV2 and J usage is TRBJ2-5, with 8 bases aligning to TRBD1. The trim removed 6 bases at V and 4 bases at J, leaving 4 bases unmatched. CDR3 length equals 13 residues. Germline CDR1 SNHLY, CDR2 FYNNEI. Here the CDR3 reads CASRRGQGETQYF. The CDR3 DNA reads as TGTGCCAGCAGACGCGGACAGGGAGAGACCCAGTACTTC.

At least ten counts were recorded for this clonotype. The chain couples TRBV28 to TRBJ1-5; tentative D call: TRBD1 (6 bases). The V gene's germline CDR1 is MDHEN and CDR2 SYDVKM. With 3 bases removed from V and 3 bases from J, the gap between germline ends came to 15 bases. This CDR3 comprises 16 residues. CDR3 amino acids: CASSFRTDIINQPQHF. CDR3 nucleotide sequence: TGTGCCAGCAGTTTCCGGACAGACATAATCAATCAGCCCCAGCATTTT.

Many counts were recorded for this clonotype. The J gene is TRBJ2-7, the V gene TRBV27; either TRBD1 or TRBD2 may supply D (5 bases each). The CDR3 totals 14 residues. Trimming removed 0 bases at V and 3 bases at J, with 9 bases between. The germline V gene encodes CDR1 MNHEY and CDR2 SMNVEV (reference sequence). As DNA, the CDR3 is TGTGCCAGCAGTTTATCGGGGACGGTCTACGAGCAGTACTTC. It specifies CASSLSGTVYEQYF.

This clonotype has just a few counts. The chain recombines TRBV11-2 with TRBJ1-3; 10 bases match TRBD1. Germline V gene data show CDR1 as SGHAT and CDR2 as FQNNGV. The CDR3 is 19 amino acids. Trimming took 4 bases from V and 1 from J; bases not matched to a gene: 13. This CDR3 is CASSSRDRGLLTSGNTIYF. The CDR3 coding sequence is TGTGCCAGCAGCTCCCGGGACAGGGGCCTCCTAACTTCTGGAAACACCATATATTTT.

The table lists this clonotype with a few counts. V is TRBV6-5 and J is TRBJ2-3; 14 nucleotides align to TRBD2. Trimming took 5 bases from V and 4 from J; bases not matched to a gene: 11. CDR1 and CDR2 from the germline V gene are MNHEY and SVGAGI. The CDR3 is 18 residues long. The CDR3 is CASSQGTSGGLYADTQYF. In DNA form, the CDR3 reads TGTGCCAGCAGTCAAGGGACTAGCGGGGGTTTGTACGCAGATACGCAGTATTTT.

The chain employs TRBV28 and TRBJ2-5; D tentatively fits TRBD1 or TRBD2 (6 bases each). Germline CDR1 and CDR2: MDHEN and SYDVKM. The CDR3 loop spans 15 amino acids. V was trimmed by 7 bases and J by 1 base, leaving 16 bases between them. Here the CDR3 DNA reads TGTGCCAGCATCCCCCAAGGGGGGCCCCAAGAGACCCAGTACTTC. Translation: CASIPQGGPQETQYF.

This clonotype was observed many times. V is TRBV9 and J is TRBJ2-7; perhaps D is TRBD1 or TRBD2 (5 bases each). The germline V gene has CDR1 SGDLS and CDR2 YYNGEE. The CDR3 runs 17 residues. V lost 0 bases and J 0 bases, leaving 16 bases between the germline ends. In DNA form, the CDR3 reads TGTGCCAGCAGCGTAGCAGAAGGGGACCGCTTCTCCTACGAGCAGTACTTC. It codes for CASSVAEGDRFSYEQYF.

The sample holds many counts of this clonotype. The chain combines TRBV28 with TRBJ2-7; tentative D call: TRBD2 (6 bases). The CDR3 contains 15 residues. V was shortened by 6 bases and J by 0 bases, with 15 bases between the two germline ends. The germline V gene encodes CDR1 MDHEN and CDR2 SYDVKM. CDR3: CASSGPGGTSYEQYF. As DNA, the CDR3 is TGTGCCAGCAGCGGACCCGGGGGAACCTCCTACGAGCAGTACTTC.

There are many counts of this clonotype. The chain is built from TRBV28 and TRBJ2-4; D is perhaps TRBD2 (6 bases). Germline V CDR1 and CDR2: MDHEN, SYDVKM. The germline V and J ends were trimmed by 8 bases and 5 bases, with 16 bases remaining between them. The CDR3 extends over 14 amino acids. The CDR3 region is CASRKQREENIQYF. The CDR3 DNA reads as TGTGCCAGCCGGAAGCAGAGGGAGGAAAACATTCAGTACTTC.

This clonotype was seen at least ten times. The rearrangement uses TRBV7-2 and TRBJ2-7; TRBD2 matches at 9 bases. This CDR3 is 15 amino acids long. Germline V gene sequence: CDR1 SGHTA, CDR2 FQGNSA. Trimming took 5 bases from V and 6 from J; bases not matched to a gene: 11. Here the CDR3 DNA reads TGTGCCAGCAGCCCAGTGGCGGGGGGGCACCGCGAGCAGTACTTC. Translation gives CASSPVAGGHREQYF.

This clonotype was seen a few times. This chain joins TRBV4-1 and TRBJ2-5, with unresolved D. The CDR3 has 14 amino acids. Trimming took off 1 base at V and 5 bases at J, with 11 bases between the two ends. The germline V gene has CDR1 MGHRA and CDR2 YSYEKL. The CDR3 protein is CASSQAGLMETQYF. DNA for the CDR3: TGCGCCAGCAGCCAAGCCGGTCTAATGGAGACCCAGTACTTC.

The chain has TRBV11-3 and TRBJ1-5, with D possibly being TRBD1 (5 bases). Germline lookup yields CDR1 SGHNT and CDR2 YENEEA. This CDR3 contains 17 residues. With 6 bases removed from V and 1 base from J, the gap between germline ends came to 19 bases. The CDR3 loop reads CASSPWRGRGSNQPQHF. In nucleotides, the CDR3 is TGTGCCAGCAGTCCCTGGAGGGGACGCGGCAGCAATCAGCCCCAGCATTTT.

A few counts support this clonotype. The rearrangement uses TRBV12-3 or TRBV12-4 and TRBJ1-4; D is uncertain. V was shortened by 4 bases and J by 10 bases, with 16 bases between the two germline ends. The CDR3 loop spans 14 amino acids. In nucleotides, the CDR3 is TGTGCCAGCAGTTCGTCGGACCCGCGGGGAAAACTGTTTTTT. It yields the protein CASSSSDPRGKLFF.

This clonotype showed up many times. J is TRBJ1-1 and V is TRBV30; no clear D gene. Germline loops: CDR1 GTSNPN, CDR2 SVGIG (reference sequence). This CDR3 has 14 residues. With 0 bases removed from V and 7 bases from J, the gap between germline ends came to 15 bases. In nucleotides, the CDR3 is TGTGCCTGGAGTGTACGCAGGACCCAAATTGAAGCTTTCTTT. This sequence encodes CAWSVRRTQIEAFF.

This clonotype was recorded many times. The J gene is TRBJ1-1, the V gene TRBV29-1, with D perhaps matching TRBD1 (6 bases). The germline CDR1 and CDR2 sequences are SQVTM and ANQGSEA. The CDR3 is made up of 13 amino acids. The V end lost 7 bases, the J end lost 2 bases, and 14 bases lay between the germline ends. The CDR3 sequence is CSDFQGGNTEAFF. CDR3 nucleotides: TGCAGCGACTTCCAAGGGGGAAACACTGAAGCTTTCTTT.

This clonotype has at least ten counts. J is TRBJ2-2 and V is TRBV5-1; D may be TRBD1 (6 bases). This CDR3 is built from 14 residues. Germline V gene lookup returns CDR1 SGHRS and CDR2 YFSETQ. V was cut by 2 bases and J by 7 bases, with 12 bases left in between. The CDR3 DNA reads as TGCGCCAGCAGCTTTGCAGGGGCGAACGGGGAGCTGTTTTTT. Its translation: CASSFAGANGELFF.

The chain employs TRBV2 and TRBJ2-1; the match to TRBD2 covers 8 bases. The germline CDR1 and CDR2 sequences are SNHLY and FYNNEI. Unmatched junction bases numbered 9, after V lost 7 bases and J lost 13 bases. The CDR3 covers 12 residues. The CDR3 sequence is CASTDKAGAQFF. The DNA for the CDR3 is TGTGCCAGCACTGACAAAGCGGGGGCACAGTTCTTC.

This clonotype was counted ten times or more. The genes are TRBV10-3 and TRBJ2-7, with 9 nucleotides matching TRBD1. Trimming removed 6 bases from V and 6 bases from J; junction bases left unmatched: 12. The CDR3 has 15 amino acids. The germline V gene has CDR1 ENHRY and CDR2 SYGVKD. Here the CDR3 reads CAIRGSGTGIAEQYF. The CDR3 DNA reads as TGTGCCATCAGGGGCTCCGGGACAGGGATCGCCGAGCAGTACTTC.

This clonotype was counted ten times or more. The gene calls are TRBV6-5 and TRBJ1-2, with 9 bases matching TRBD1. Germline CDR1 and CDR2: MNHEY and SVGAGI. The V segment lost 8 bases and the J segment 0 bases; nucleotides outside the gene matches: 4. This CDR3 comprises 14 residues. The CDR3 region has the DNA TGTGCCAGCGGGAACAGGGGGCCTAACTATGGCTACACCTTC. As protein: CASGNRGPNYGYTF.

This clonotype was counted many times. The chain uses TRBV7-9 and TRBJ2-7; D possibly corresponds to TRBD2 (5 bases). In germline, CDR1 is SEHNR, CDR2 FQNEAQ (reference sequence). The CDR3 is 13 residues long. Trimming stripped 5 bases from V and 4 bases from J, with 12 bases between. The CDR3: CASSPRTGYEQYF. In DNA, the CDR3 is TGTGCCAGCAGCCCCCGGACGGGGTACGAGCAGTACTTC.

This clonotype has ten or more counts. The V gene is TRBV2, the J gene TRBJ2-3; 13 positions match TRBD2. Germline CDR1 SNHLY, CDR2 FYNNEI. The CDR3 length is 13 residues. The junction had 0 bases not matched to a gene; V was cut back by 6 bases and J by 6 bases. CDR3 in DNA: TGTGCCAGCAGGGGACTAGCGGGGGATACGCAGTATTTT. Amino acids: CASRGLAGDTQYF.

This clonotype has just a few counts. This chain uses TRBV7-9 with TRBJ1-1; possibly TRBD1 for D (5 bases). The V end was cut by 2 bases, the J end by 3 bases, with 19 bases between. The V gene's germline CDR1 is SEHNR and CDR2 FQNEAQ (reference sequence). The CDR3 consists of 17 residues. CDR3 DNA sequence: TGTGCCAGCAGCTTAACCCGCGCCCGAGCGGGGGACACTGAAGCTTTCTTT. Its protein product is CASSLTRARAGDTEAFF.

The table lists this clonotype with many counts. The V and J genes are TRBV6-1 and TRBJ1-5, with 9 bases matching TRBD1. V was clipped by 5 bases and J by 1 base; unmatched bases: 9. The CDR3 is 17 amino acids. Germline CDR1 MNHNS, CDR2 SASEGT. The CDR3 reads CASSSRTGVRSNQPQHF. The DNA for the CDR3 is TGTGCCAGCAGTAGTCGGACAGGGGTACGGAGCAATCAGCCCCAGCATTTT.

V gene TRBV20-1 combines with J gene TRBJ1-5; no reliable D call. The CDR3 length is 15 residues. Trimming took 4 bases from V and 2 from J, leaving 15 bases between them. Germline V gene sequence: CDR1 DFQATT, CDR2 SNEGSKA (reference sequence). CDR3 region: CSAMVVLGGNQPQHF. Written as DNA, the CDR3 is TGCAGTGCTATGGTGGTTCTCGGGGGCAATCAGCCCCAGCATTTT.

This clonotype was detected ten times or more. This chain's CDR3 is CSARGERGGKETQYF. CDR3 bases: TGCAGTGCTAGAGGAGAGCGGGGGGGCAAGGAGACCCAGTACTTC. V is TRBV20-1 and J is TRBJ2-5; 10 bases line up with TRBD2. The CDR3 extends over 15 amino acids. The V and J ends lost 1 base and 5 bases, in that order; junction bases with no gene match: 7. In germline, CDR1 is DFQATT, CDR2 SNEGSKA (reference sequence).